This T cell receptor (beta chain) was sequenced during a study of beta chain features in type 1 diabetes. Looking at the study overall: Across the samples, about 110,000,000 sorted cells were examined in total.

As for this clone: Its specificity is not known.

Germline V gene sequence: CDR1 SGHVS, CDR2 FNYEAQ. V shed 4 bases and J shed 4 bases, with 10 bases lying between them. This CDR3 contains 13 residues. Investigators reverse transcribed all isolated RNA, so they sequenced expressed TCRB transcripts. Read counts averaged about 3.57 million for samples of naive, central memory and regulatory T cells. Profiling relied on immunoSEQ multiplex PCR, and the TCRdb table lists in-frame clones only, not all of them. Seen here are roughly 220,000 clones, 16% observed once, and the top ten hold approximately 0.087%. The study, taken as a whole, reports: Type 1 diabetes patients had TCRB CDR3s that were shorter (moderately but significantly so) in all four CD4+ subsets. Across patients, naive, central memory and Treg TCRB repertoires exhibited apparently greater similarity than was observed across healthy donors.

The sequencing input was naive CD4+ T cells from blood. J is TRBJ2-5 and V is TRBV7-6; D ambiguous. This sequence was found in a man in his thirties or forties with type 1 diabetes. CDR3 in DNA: TGTGCCAGCAGCTCCTCCCCGGGAGAGACCCAGTACTTC. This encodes CASSSSPGETQYF. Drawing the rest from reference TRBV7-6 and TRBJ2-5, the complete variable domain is GAGVSQSPRYKVTKRGQDVALRCDPISGHVSLYWYRQALGQGPEFLTYFNYEAQQDKSGLPNDRFSAERPEGSISTLTIQRTEQRDSAMYRCASSSSPGETQYFGPGTRLLVL.